This TCR beta chain was sequenced during a study of blood T cell repertoires in COVID-19. Study overall: The United States, Italy and Spain provided the acute and convalescent COVID-19 samples.

TCRdb's copy holds only in-frame clones and misses some; the assay was immunoSEQ multiplex PCR. The sample yields more than 150,000 clones, 94% seen once. The CDR3 covers 14 residues. Germline V gene lookup returns CDR1 SEHNR and CDR2 FQNEAQ (reference sequence). Trimming left V 3 bases short and J 5 bases short, with 13 bases between. In Seattle, patients joined the study during active infection and were tracked longitudinally. The genes are TRBV7-9 and TRBJ1-2; no clear D. The clonotype comes from a man younger than 40 with COVID-19, enrolled during active disease. The sample taken for sequencing was peripheral blood. CDR3 DNA sequence: TGTGCCAGCAGCTTGGGAGGGATCGAGTATGGCTACACCTTC. Translating gives CASSLGGIEYGYTF. Looking up the rest from reference TRBV7-9 and TRBJ1-2 gives the full variable domain: DTGVSQNPRHKITKRGQNVTFRCDPISEHNRLYWYRQTLGQGPEFLTYFQNEAQLEKSRLLSDRFSAERPKGSFSTLEIQRTEQGDSAMYLCASSLGGIEYGYTFGSGTRLTVV.